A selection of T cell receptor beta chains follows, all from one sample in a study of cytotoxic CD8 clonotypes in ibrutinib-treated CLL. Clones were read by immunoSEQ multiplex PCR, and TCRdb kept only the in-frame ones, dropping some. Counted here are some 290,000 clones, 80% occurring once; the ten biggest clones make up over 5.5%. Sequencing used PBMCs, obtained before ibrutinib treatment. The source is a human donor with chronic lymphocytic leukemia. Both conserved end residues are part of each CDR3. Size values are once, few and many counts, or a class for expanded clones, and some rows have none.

cdr3_aa: CASSWDTYQPQHF; clone_size: few; j_call: TRBJ1-5; v_call: TRBV5-5
cdr3_aa: CAISATSGRAGGTDTQYF; clone_size: -; j_call: TRBJ2-3; v_call: TRBV10-3
cdr3_aa: CASSQGEFHTQYF; clone_size: -; j_call: TRBJ2-3; v_call: TRBV14
cdr3_aa: CASKGSTDTQYF; clone_size: once; j_call: TRBJ2-3; v_call: TRBV19
cdr3_aa: CASSFGQPTEAFF; clone_size: -; j_call: TRBJ1-1; v_call: TRBV5-4
cdr3_aa: CASSLFLPSDEQYF; clone_size: -; j_call: TRBJ2-7; v_call: TRBV5-1
cdr3_aa: CASSLMDRGTEAFF; clone_size: few; j_call: TRBJ1-1; v_call: TRBV5-1
cdr3_aa: CASSGASGTEQFF; clone_size: -; j_call: TRBJ2-1; v_call: TRBV9
cdr3_aa: CARSTDGYEQYF; clone_size: -; j_call: TRBJ2-7; v_call: TRBV5-3
cdr3_aa: CASSPTPAQNYGYTF; clone_size: -; j_call: TRBJ1-2; v_call: TRBV18
cdr3_aa: CASSPRTGTFSYEQYF; clone_size: -; j_call: TRBJ2-7; v_call: TRBV9
cdr3_aa: CASKIIPRGEQYF; clone_size: -; j_call: TRBJ2-7; v_call: TRBV27
cdr3_aa: CAGGSGTDTQYF; clone_size: -; j_call: TRBJ2-3; v_call: TRBV7-8
cdr3_aa: CASNRGGEGIYEQFF; clone_size: -; j_call: TRBJ2-1; v_call: TRBV27
cdr3_aa: CASSLDGRLDYGYTF; clone_size: -; j_call: TRBJ1-2; v_call: TRBV7-9
cdr3_aa: CASSYSPWGSAEAFF; clone_size: -; j_call: TRBJ1-1; v_call: TRBV6-5
cdr3_aa: CASSLSGRGTGELFF; clone_size: -; j_call: TRBJ2-2; v_call: TRBV7-2
cdr3_aa: CSVEDSGTGVYEQYF; clone_size: -; j_call: TRBJ2-7; v_call: TRBV29-1
cdr3_aa: CASRGDRGIGYGYTF; clone_size: -; j_call: TRBJ1-2; v_call: TRBV6-1
cdr3_aa: CASRLSVLNEQYF; clone_size: -; j_call: TRBJ2-7; v_call: TRBV6-5
cdr3_aa: CASSQEGQRNTEAFF; clone_size: -; j_call: TRBJ1-1; v_call: TRBV4-2
cdr3_aa: CASSQDGTSSNQPQHF; clone_size: -; j_call: TRBJ1-5; v_call: TRBV4-3
cdr3_aa: CASSTLTVSFTGELFF; clone_size: -; j_call: TRBJ2-2; v_call: TRBV19
cdr3_aa: CAWSNGLAGGTDTQYF; clone_size: -; j_call: TRBJ2-3; v_call: TRBV30
cdr3_aa: CASSYRDLPLETQYF; clone_size: -; j_call: TRBJ2-5; v_call: TRBV7-2
cdr3_aa: CASSLRQKSSYNEQFF; clone_size: -; j_call: TRBJ2-1; v_call: TRBV19
cdr3_aa: CASSYEGGQKNIQYF; clone_size: once; j_call: TRBJ2-4; v_call: TRBV6-5
cdr3_aa: CASSLETGEAFF; clone_size: -; j_call: TRBJ1-1; v_call: TRBV5-6
cdr3_aa: CASSTTGGNQPQHF; clone_size: few; j_call: TRBJ1-5; v_call: TRBV19
cdr3_aa: CSVEDAGLEDDTQYF; clone_size: -; j_call: TRBJ2-3; v_call: TRBV29-1
cdr3_aa: CASEGQGTLNTEAFF; clone_size: -; j_call: TRBJ1-1; v_call: TRBV12-5
cdr3_aa: CASSKIKGQLNEKLFF; clone_size: -; j_call: TRBJ1-4; v_call: TRBV7-8
cdr3_aa: CASSIAGPSNQPQHF; clone_size: once; j_call: TRBJ1-5; v_call: TRBV19
cdr3_aa: CASSQGLAGNEQFF; clone_size: few; j_call: TRBJ2-1; v_call: TRBV4-2
cdr3_aa: CASSLGQGITGELFF; clone_size: -; j_call: TRBJ2-2; v_call: TRBV7-7
cdr3_aa: CASSPMGTAYEQYF; clone_size: -; j_call: TRBJ2-7; v_call: TRBV18
cdr3_aa: CASIEMPRAGANTEAFF; clone_size: -; j_call: TRBJ1-1; v_call: TRBV7-7
cdr3_aa: CASSQEQNTGELFF; clone_size: -; j_call: TRBJ2-2; v_call: TRBV4-3
cdr3_aa: CASSKTGLATDTQYF; clone_size: -; j_call: TRBJ2-3; v_call: TRBV4-2
cdr3_aa: CASSSSAGTSWEQFF; clone_size: -; j_call: TRBJ2-1; v_call: TRBV11-2
cdr3_aa: CASSSPATGAIEQFF; clone_size: -; j_call: TRBJ2-1; v_call: TRBV11-3
cdr3_aa: CASSLGLGRRPGETQYF; clone_size: once; j_call: TRBJ2-5; v_call: TRBV7-9
cdr3_aa: CASSESWRLETQYF; clone_size: -; j_call: TRBJ2-5; v_call: TRBV2